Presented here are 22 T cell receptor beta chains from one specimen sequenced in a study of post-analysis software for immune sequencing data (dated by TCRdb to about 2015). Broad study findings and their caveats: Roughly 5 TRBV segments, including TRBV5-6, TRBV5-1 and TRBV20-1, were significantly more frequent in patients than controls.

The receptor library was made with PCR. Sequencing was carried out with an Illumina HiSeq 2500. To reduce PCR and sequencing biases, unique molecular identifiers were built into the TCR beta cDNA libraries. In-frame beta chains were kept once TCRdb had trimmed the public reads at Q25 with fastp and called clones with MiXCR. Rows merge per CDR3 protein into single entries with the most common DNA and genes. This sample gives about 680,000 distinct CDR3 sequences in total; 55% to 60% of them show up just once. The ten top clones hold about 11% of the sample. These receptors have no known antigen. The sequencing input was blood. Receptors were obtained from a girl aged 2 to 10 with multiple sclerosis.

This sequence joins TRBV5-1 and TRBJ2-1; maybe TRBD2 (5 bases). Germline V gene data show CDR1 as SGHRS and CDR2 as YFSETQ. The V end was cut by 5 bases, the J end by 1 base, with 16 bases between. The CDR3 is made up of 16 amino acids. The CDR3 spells CASRTGGLGSYNEQFF. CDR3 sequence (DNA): TGCGCCAGCAGAACGGGCGGGTTGGGGTCCTACAATGAGCAGTTCTTC.

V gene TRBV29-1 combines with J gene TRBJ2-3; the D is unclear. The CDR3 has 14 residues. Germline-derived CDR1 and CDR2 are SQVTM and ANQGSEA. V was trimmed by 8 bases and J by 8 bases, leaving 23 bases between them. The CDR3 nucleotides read TGCAGCTTTAATTTGTTAGGTGCCGGTGGTACGCAGTATTTT. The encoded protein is CSFNLLGAGGTQYF.

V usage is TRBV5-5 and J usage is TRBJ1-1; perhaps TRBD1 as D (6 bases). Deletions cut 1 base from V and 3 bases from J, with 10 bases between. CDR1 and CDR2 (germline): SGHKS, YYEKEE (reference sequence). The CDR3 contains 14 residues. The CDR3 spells CASSLYRADTEAFF. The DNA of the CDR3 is TGTGCCAGCAGCTTGTACAGGGCGGACACTGAAGCTTTCTTT.

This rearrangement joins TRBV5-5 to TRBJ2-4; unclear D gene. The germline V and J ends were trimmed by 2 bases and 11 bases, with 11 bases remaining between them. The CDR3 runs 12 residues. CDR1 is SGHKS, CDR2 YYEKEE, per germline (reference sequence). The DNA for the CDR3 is TGTGCCAGCAGCTTCACCCACGGGCTTCAGTACTTC. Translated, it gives CASSFTHGLQYF.

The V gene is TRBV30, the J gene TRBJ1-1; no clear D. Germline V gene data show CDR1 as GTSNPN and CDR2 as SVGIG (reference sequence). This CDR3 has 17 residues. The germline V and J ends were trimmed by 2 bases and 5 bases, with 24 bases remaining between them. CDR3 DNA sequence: TGTGCCTGGAGTTCTCGTTGGGTTAGGGTAACTTCTACTGAAGCTTTCTTT. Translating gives CAWSSRWVRVTSTEAFF.

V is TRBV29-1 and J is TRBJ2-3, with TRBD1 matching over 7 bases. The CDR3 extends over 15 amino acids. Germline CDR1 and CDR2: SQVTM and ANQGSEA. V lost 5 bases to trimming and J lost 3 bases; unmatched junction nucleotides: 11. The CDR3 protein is CSVRGQELITDTQYF. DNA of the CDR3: TGCAGCGTTCGAGGACAGGAACTAATAACAGATACGCAGTATTTT.

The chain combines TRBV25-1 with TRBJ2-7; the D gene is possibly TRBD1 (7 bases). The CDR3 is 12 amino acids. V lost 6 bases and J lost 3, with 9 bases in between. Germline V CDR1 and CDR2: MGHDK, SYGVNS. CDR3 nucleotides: TGTGCCAGCAGGCGGGACAGCTACGAGCAGTACTTC. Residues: CASRRDSYEQYF.

CDR3 amino acids: CASSLQGAGWNEQFF. In DNA form, the CDR3 reads TGTGCCAGTAGTTTACAGGGGGCAGGGTGGAATGAGCAGTTCTTC. This chain connects TRBV19 to TRBJ2-1; 9 bases fit TRBD1. J was trimmed by 7 bases and V by 5 bases; bases with no gene match: 9. This CDR3 region has 15 residues. Per germline, CDR1 LNHDA and CDR2 SQIVND (reference sequence).

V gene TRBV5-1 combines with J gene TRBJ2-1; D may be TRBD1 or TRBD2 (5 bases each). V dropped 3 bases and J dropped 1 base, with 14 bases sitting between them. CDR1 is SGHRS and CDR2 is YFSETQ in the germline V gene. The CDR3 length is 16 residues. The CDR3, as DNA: TGCGCCAGCAGCTCCGGAGAGGGACCGTCCTACAATGAGCAGTTCTTC. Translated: CASSSGEGPSYNEQFF.

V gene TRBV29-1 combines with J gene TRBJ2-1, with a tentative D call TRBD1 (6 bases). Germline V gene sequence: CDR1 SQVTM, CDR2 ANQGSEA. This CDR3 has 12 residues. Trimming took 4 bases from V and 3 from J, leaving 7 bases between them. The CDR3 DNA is TGCAGCGTTGTGGACAGCTACAATGAGCAGTTCTTC. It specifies CSVVDSYNEQFF.

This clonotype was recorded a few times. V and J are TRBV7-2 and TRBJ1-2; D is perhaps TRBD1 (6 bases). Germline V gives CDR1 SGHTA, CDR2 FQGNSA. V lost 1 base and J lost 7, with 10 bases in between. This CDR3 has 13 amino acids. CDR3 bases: TGTGCCAGCAGCTTAGAAGGGGGGTCTGGCTACACCTTC. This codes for CASSLEGGSGYTF.

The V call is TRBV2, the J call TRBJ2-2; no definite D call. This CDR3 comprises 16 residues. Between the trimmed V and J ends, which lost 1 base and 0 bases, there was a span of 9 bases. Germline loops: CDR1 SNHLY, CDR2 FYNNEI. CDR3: CASSEVIVPNTGELFF. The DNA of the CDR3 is TGTGCCAGCAGTGAAGTCATTGTCCCGAACACCGGGGAGCTGTTTTTT.

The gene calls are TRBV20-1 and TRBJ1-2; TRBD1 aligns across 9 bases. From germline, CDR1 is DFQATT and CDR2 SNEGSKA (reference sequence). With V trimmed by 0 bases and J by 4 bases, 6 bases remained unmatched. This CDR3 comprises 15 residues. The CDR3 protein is CSAREPGTGLYGYTF. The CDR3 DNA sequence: TGCAGTGCTAGAGAACCCGGGACAGGGCTCTATGGCTACACCTTC.

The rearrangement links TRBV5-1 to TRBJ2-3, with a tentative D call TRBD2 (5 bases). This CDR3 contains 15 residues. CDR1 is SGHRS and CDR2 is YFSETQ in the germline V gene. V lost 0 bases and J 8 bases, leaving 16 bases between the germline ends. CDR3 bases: TGCGCCAGCAGCTTGGCTACGGGAATTGTGGGTACGCAGTATTTT. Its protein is CASSLATGIVGTQYF. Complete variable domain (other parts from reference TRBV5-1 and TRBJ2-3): KAGVTQTPRYLIKTRGQQVTLSCSPISGHRSVSWYQQTPGQGLQFLFEYFSETQRNKGNFPGRFSGRQFSNSRSEMNVSTLELGDSALYLCASSLATGIVGTQYFGPGTRLTVL.

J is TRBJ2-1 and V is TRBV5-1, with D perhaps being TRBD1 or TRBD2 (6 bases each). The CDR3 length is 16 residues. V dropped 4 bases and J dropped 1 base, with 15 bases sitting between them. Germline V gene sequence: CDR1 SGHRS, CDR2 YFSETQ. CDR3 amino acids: CASSPLGGASYNEQFF. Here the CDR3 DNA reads TGCGCCAGCAGCCCCCTGGGGGGCGCATCCTACAATGAGCAGTTCTTC. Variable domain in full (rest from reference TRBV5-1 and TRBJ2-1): KAGVTQTPRYLIKTRGQQVTLSCSPISGHRSVSWYQQTPGQGLQFLFEYFSETQRNKGNFPGRFSGRQFSNSRSEMNVSTLELGDSALYLCASSPLGGASYNEQFFGPGTRLTVL.

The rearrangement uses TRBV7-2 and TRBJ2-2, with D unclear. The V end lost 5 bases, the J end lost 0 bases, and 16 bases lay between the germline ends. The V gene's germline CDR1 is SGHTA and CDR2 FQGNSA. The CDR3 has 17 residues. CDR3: CASSPRPWAANTGELFF. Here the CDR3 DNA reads TGTGCCAGCAGCCCACGGCCTTGGGCGGCGAACACCGGGGAGCTGTTTTTT. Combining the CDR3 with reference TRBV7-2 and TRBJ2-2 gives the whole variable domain GAGVSQSPSNKVTEKGKDVELRCDPISGHTALYWYRQSLGQGLEFLIYFQGNSAPDKSGLPSDRFSAERTGGSVSTLTIQRTQQEDSAVYLCASSPRPWAANTGELFFGEGSRLTVL.

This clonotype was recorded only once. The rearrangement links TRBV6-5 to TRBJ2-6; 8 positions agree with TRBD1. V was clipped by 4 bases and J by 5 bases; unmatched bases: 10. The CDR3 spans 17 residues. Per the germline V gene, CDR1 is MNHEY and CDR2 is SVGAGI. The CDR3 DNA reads TGTGCCAGCAGTTCTCCGCAGGGGGCGGGATGGGCCAACGTCCTGACTTTC. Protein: CASSSPQGAGWANVLTF.

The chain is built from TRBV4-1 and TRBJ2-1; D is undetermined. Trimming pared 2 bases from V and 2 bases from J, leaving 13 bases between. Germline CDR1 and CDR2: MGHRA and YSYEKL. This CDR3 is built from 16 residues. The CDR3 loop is CASSQLSAATYNEQFF. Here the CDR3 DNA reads TGCGCCAGCAGCCAATTATCGGCGGCGACCTACAATGAGCAGTTCTTC.

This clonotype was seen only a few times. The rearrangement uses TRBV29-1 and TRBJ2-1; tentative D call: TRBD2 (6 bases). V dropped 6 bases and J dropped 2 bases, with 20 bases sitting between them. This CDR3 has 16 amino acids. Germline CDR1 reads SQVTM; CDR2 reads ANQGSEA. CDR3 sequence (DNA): TGCAGCGTCCTCGAGGAGGGACTGGTGCCCTACAATGAGCAGTTCTTC. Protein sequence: CSVLEEGLVPYNEQFF.

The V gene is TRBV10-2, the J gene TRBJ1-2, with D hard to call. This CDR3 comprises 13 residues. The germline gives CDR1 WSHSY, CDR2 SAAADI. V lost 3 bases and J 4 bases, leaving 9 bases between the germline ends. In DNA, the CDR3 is TGCGCCAGCAGTGATAGGAGGACCTATGGCTACACCTTC. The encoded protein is CASSDRRTYGYTF.

CDR3 sequence: CASRVGTDSNQPQHF. The CDR3 DNA reads TGTGCCAGCAGGGTTGGGACAGATAGCAATCAGCCCCAGCATTTT. The chain is built from TRBV7-6 and TRBJ1-5, with 7 bases fitting TRBD1. V was pared by 6 bases and J by 0 bases, with 5 bases of the junction left unmatched. Germline assignment: CDR1 SGHVS and CDR2 FNYEAQ. The CDR3 runs 15 residues. Supplemented by reference TRBV7-6 and TRBJ1-5, the full variable domain reads GAGVSQSPRYKVTKRGQDVALRCDPISGHVSLYWYRQALGQGPEFLTYFNYEAQQDKSGLPNDRFSAERPEGSISTLTIQRTEQRDSAMYRCASRVGTDSNQPQHFGDGTRLSIL.

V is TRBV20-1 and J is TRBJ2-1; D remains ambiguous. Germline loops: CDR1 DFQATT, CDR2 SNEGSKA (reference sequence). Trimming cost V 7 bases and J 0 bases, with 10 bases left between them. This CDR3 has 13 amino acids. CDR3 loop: CSGRTVSYNEQFF. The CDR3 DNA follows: TGCAGTGGTCGGACGGTCTCCTACAATGAGCAGTTCTTC.